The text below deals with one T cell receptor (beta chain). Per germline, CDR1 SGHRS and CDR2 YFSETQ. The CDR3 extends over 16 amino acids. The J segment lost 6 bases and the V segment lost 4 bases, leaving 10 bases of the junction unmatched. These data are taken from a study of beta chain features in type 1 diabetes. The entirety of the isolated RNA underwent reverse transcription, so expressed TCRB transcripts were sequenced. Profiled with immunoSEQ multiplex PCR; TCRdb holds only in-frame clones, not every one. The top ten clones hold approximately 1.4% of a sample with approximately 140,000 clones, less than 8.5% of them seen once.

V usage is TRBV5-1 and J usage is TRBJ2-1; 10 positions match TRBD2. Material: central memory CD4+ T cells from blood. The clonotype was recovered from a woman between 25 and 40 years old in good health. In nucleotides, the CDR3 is TGCGCCAGCAGCCCCCAACCAGCGGGAGGGACCAATGAGCAGTTCTTC. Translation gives CASSPQPAGGTNEQFF. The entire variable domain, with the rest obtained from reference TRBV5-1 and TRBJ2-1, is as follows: KAGVTQTPRYLIKTRGQQVTLSCSPISGHRSVSWYQQTPGQGLQFLFEYFSETQRNKGNFPGRFSGRQFSNSRSEMNVSTLELGDSALYLCASSPQPAGGTNEQFFGPGTRLTVL.